This TCR beta chain was recovered during a study of cytomegalovirus exposure and HLA in healthy donors (dated by TCRdb to about 2017). For the study in its entirety: An earlier analysis of some 500 of the donors reported 250 to 350 Gb of sequence data and approximately 110 million unique TCR beta sequences from 190 million or so T cells. A later analysis re-examined previously published TCR beta repertoires from just over 650 donors and added high-resolution HLA genotyping to investigate patterns of TCR occurrence. All discovery cohort repertoires had been generated on a single sequencing platform. Donor age, sex, ethnicity and CMV serostatus were compiled together with the repertoire data. Among several hundred genotyped donors of the cohort, an average of approximately 240,000 unique TCR beta nucleotide sequences was sequenced per donor, of which 15% to 20% were non-productive. The study was designed to test whether signatures of past pathogen exposure could be identified by cataloging public T cell receptors. Genome-wide SNP genotypes for about 55% of the roughly 670 donors were used in a later genetic analysis, which treated that subset as a discovery cohort. Roughly 290 gigabases of sequencing data and 91 million or so unique TCR sequences made up an early release that covered approximately 650 HLA-typed donors. The study used immunosequencing to profile the T cell repertoires of around 600 subjects and linked those repertoires to cytomegalovirus serostatus. Because of strong linkage in the cohort, a few DR-DQ haplotypes were treated as single units for association and clustering. Rather than drawing on any new phenotypic data, the later analysis identified candidate immune exposures from TCR beta sequences and the way those sequences occurred across donors. The number of typed donors differed by locus: roughly 620-630 for A, B, C, DRB1 and DQB1; approximately 520 for DQA1; around 580 for DPA1; and about 470 for DPB1. Along with the approximately 700-subject first cohort, a separate validation cohort of over 90 different subjects was used. Among the roughly 390 genotyped donors, around 81% belonged to the genetic ancestry cluster associated with self-reported Caucasian donors. To decide whether each TCR beta V gene segment behaved as functional or pseudogenic, an earlier analysis of approximately 620 of the donors relied on high-throughput TCR beta sequencing. To predict cytomegalovirus infection status, the study combined high-throughput TCR immunosequencing, statistical association of individual TCRs with disease status, and machine learning. Class I and class II HLA loci were covered by the typing at four-digit resolution.

CDR1 and CDR2 are read off the germline V gene as SGDLS and YYNGEE. V lost 4 bases and J lost 5 bases; the stretch between them is 12 bases long. Including cysteine and phenylalanine, the CDR3 has 13 amino acids. Left in the record is the CDR3 DNA by itself, 39 bases read in frame from the first base. With regard to this clone: No cognate antigen has been identified for it. Base qualities are not at hand, and no much larger clone is one base apart.

Receptor libraries were prepared by the immunoSEQ multiplex PCR assay. A mixture of 60 forward primers for TCR Vbeta segments and 13 reverse primers for TCR Jbeta segments was used in the multiplex PCR. The CDR3 region of rearranged TCR beta genes was amplified from genomic DNA by a multiplex PCR assay. The Illumina HiSeq System was used to sequence the amplified TCR beta libraries as 87-base-pair reads. In the paper's pipeline: Across the roughly 640 repertoires, a later analysis counted around 80 million unique TCR beta chains, 9 million to 14 million of which were shared by at least two donors. A nearest-neighbor algorithm error-corrected the raw reads and collapsed the reads into unique sequences, merging closely related sequences to remove PCR and sequencing errors. CDR3 sequences were aligned to IMGT reference sequences to assign V, D and J gene segments. For a sequence to be retained, a match of at least six nucleotides to both a V gene segment and a J gene segment was required. A rearrangement was called productive if the CDR3 had no stop codons and remained in frame with V and J, and every other rearrangement was called non-productive. Following IMGT convention, CDR3 was defined as the stretch from the second conserved V-encoded cysteine up to the conserved J-encoded phenylalanine. The earlier analysis of some 600 of the donors excluded sequences that lacked an unambiguous match to a single V gene segment. In an earlier analysis of 587 of the donors, V segments were called functional above 56.7% productive rearrangements and were called segregating when the between-donor standard deviation exceeded 5%. A statistical classification framework was developed to diagnose cytomegalovirus status using the catalog of TCR beta chain sequences. A later analysis assigned V and J genes by comparing TCR nucleotide sequences with IMGT/GENE-DB human TR gene sequences. A later analysis assigned CDR3 sequences and most-parsimonious VDJ recombination scenarios with the TCRdist pipeline. A later analysis defined each TCR beta chain by its CDR3 amino acid sequence plus V-gene family, and excluded reads lacking a unique V-gene family. In a later analysis, fewer than 600 highly shared, low-generation-probability nucleotide sequences were removed to address suspected cross-contamination and a sequencing artifact. In a later analysis, a clonal expansion index for each public chain was calculated from normalized within-repertoire ranks of inferred template counts. Generation probabilities in a later analysis came from a VDJ recombination model fitted to out-of-frame rearrangements, and those results were checked against IGoR. Hypergeometric tests were used in a later analysis to score TCR-TCR, TCR-HLA and TCR-CMV co-occurrence, with a repertoire-size bias correction applied to the TCR pairs. False discovery rates were estimated in a later analysis by permuting HLA or CMV assignments 20 times. A later analysis grouped co-occurring TCRs with DBSCAN, adding TCRdist sequence similarity when clustering within HLA-allele-positive subsets. For co-occurrence clustering, repertoires with fewer than 30,000 or more than 120,000 public chains were excluded, along with five repertoires with anomalous nucleotide sharing. In TCRdb, the immuneACCESS table is reduced to in-frame sequences with V and J assigned. These tables do not hold every clone; where another copy was compared, an unresolved V gene accounts for under half, and the others remain unexplained. D and trimming were read from the DNA, whereas the V and J calls and clone size are those reported in that table. The sample includes roughly 200,000 clones, with about an eighth observed a single time. Under 10% of the sample rests with the top ten.

The cohort comprised hundreds of healthy bone marrow donors. At the time of sampling, all cohort members were nominally healthy, though unrecorded immune exposures were likely present. The donor was CMV seropositive and belonged to the group of about 290 seropositive cohort members. A peripheral blood sample was provided by each donor, and peripheral blood mononuclear cells were used for TCR beta sequencing. Genomic DNA was extracted from the blood cell samples with the Qiagen DNeasy Blood Extraction Kit. What the research found in general, with its limitations: When HLA alleles, especially DR and DQ, strongly co-occurred, attributing TCR associations to individual alleles was difficult. In this cohort, only TCR beta chains were sequenced, and detectable features were limited by the absence of alpha or paired-chain data. In a later analysis, HLA-associated TCR beta chains showed more clonal expansion and lower generation probabilities than non-associated chains that were equally common. Over 15 rarely observed V segments, including chromosome 9 orphons, were excluded from the earlier analysis of about 500 of the donors because counts were too low. In a later analysis, TCR association rates were found to vary across HLA loci, with the most associated TCRs seen for DRB1 alleles and the fewest for HLA-C alleles. A further reported finding was that TCR beta sequences accurately predicted the HLA-A and HLA-B alleles for most subjects in the first cohort. For the cohort, immune exposure information was limited to CMV serostatus. The presence/absence analyses assumed that sequencing depth was roughly uniform across donors, and that assumption may not be true. A later analysis reported that several top co-occurrence clusters appeared linked to parvovirus B19, influenza, CMV and Epstein-Barr virus. A later analysis associated 15,000 to 20,000 TCR beta sequences with specific HLA alleles at a false discovery rate of 0.05. The authors suggested that the approach could potentially be generalized to other disease states and immunological phenotypes. A later genetic analysis reported fewer N-insertions in productive TCRs among donors in an Asian-associated ancestry cluster than the roughly 700-donor mean. The sequencing pipeline was judged likely to have produced a cluster of highly shared sequence variants as a technical artifact. In a later analysis, most CMV-associated TCR beta chains were found to appear HLA-restricted, with HLA associations seemingly driven largely by CMV exposure. The study listed 150 to 200 TCR beta chains as associated with cytomegalovirus. In vitro tests confirmed that three of the cytomegalovirus-associated TCR beta chains recognize cytomegalovirus antigens. Because the 87-base-pair reads could not distinguish some IMGT-functional V segments, including TRBV6-2 and TRBV6-3, those segments were excluded. Linkage disequilibrium might explain the correlated functional status among segregating V segments, but an unknown experimental factor could not be ruled out. Because HLA typing was missing for some donors at each locus, association tests included only the typed subset. The classifier was reported to diagnose cytomegalovirus status with high specificity and sensitivity in both the original and validation cohorts. Broadly in line with IMGT annotations, most TCR beta V segments showed up in productive rearrangements about 87% or about 30% of the time in an earlier analysis of approximately 640 of the donors. While some public TCRs were present in many individuals, most TCR sequences turned up only very rarely across donors. An association between a missense DCLRE1C variant and V-gene and J-gene trimming of TCR beta chains was found in a later genetic analysis and replicated in an independent cohort.

The TCR sequence derives from a man aged 50-60 years in good health and CMV-seropositive. The V and J segments used are TRBV9 and TRBJ1-2; the best D guess is TRBD1, with 5 bases matching. Sequencing input: PBMCs. This receptor has the CDR3 CASSSAGGYGYTF. The nucleotide sequence is given as TGTGCCAGCAGCTCAGCGGGGGGGTATGGCTACACCTTC.